The entry that follows covers one T cell receptor beta chain sequence. No antigen is known for it. Within one base of it there is no much larger clone, and no base qualities were kept. Within the sample, other DNA sequences also encode this same CDR3. This entry comes from a study of blood T cell repertoires in COVID-19 (TCRdb year 2020). Turning to the overall study: Samples from collaborators originated in the United States, Italy and Spain and spanned both the acute and convalescent phases of COVID-19. The repertoires were released in a freely available public database intended as a resource for research on the immune response to SARS-CoV-2. The samples were drawn from the first 160 participants of the ongoing ImmuneRACE study and from 1,254 subjects provided by 6 global collaborators. Deeply sampled blood TCRbeta repertoires from subjects exposed to, actively infected with, or recovered from COVID-19 were included in the dataset. The prospective study material was composed of cDNA or gDNA derived from T cells, B-cell-depleted T cells, or PBMCs. Nearly every sample came with metadata listing a de-identified subject ID, COVID-19 status, age in years and sex. Where available, HLA class I and class II types were taken from metadata supplied by the sample provider and were not determined by assay-based typing.

TCRbeta CDR3 regions were amplified from genomic DNA by means of the immunoSEQ Assay, a bias-controlled multiplex PCR. The source study handled its data this way. Nucleated cell counts per sample were estimated from amplification of reference gene primers within the assay. To quantify the absolute abundance of each unique TCRbeta CDR3 rearrangement, sequence reads were collapsed and filtered. Productive Simpson clonality was computed per sample as the square root of Simpson's diversity index over productive rearrangements. In its TCRdb copy, this immuneACCESS table keeps in-frame sequences only and misses some clones. Where compared with another copy, unresolved V genes explain less than half of these, and the others have no known cause. V and J calls and clone size follow that table, whereas D and trimming were derived from the DNA. The sample table holds about 320,000 clones, of which around 90% were seen once. Together, the top ten hold around 4.6% of the sample.

Enrolling through a virtual design, the prospective study's participants ranged in age from roughly 18 to 95 years and lived across approximately 25 United States geographic areas. To assign participants to cohorts, the prospective study relied on clinical history that participants themselves reported in a screening survey and a study questionnaire. ImmuneRACE Cohort 3 recovered participants were defined by two consecutive negative NP/OP PCR tests, healthcare professional clearance, or symptom resolution. Each participant in the prospective study had whole blood, serum and a nasopharyngeal or oropharyngeal swab collected by mobile phlebotomists. Prospective study participants could optionally give additional blood draws and questionnaires over an approximately 2-month period. Before DNA extraction, blood samples from the prospective study were shipped at room temperature or frozen. The CDR1 and CDR2 encoded by the germline V gene (reference sequence) are MNHEY and SMNVEV. A distance of 5 bases separates the germline ends of V and J, which lose 4 bases and 4 bases respectively. The CDR3, from cysteine to phenylalanine, totals 12 residues. Only CDR3 DNA is held: 36 bases, read in frame from base 1.

Beyond this particular receptor, the publication reports: The quantity of clinical and demographic metadata differed by source and by participant and was supplied without curation.

The sequenced sample was PBMCs or T cells enriched from blood (not recorded which). The source of this sequence is a young man who had recovered from COVID-19. The rearrangement joined TRBV27 to TRBJ1-5; the D gene lacks a confident call. The CDR3 protein sequence reads: CASSSGNQPQHF. The DNA is as follows: TGTGCCAGCAGTTCCGGGAATCAGCCCCAGCATTTT.